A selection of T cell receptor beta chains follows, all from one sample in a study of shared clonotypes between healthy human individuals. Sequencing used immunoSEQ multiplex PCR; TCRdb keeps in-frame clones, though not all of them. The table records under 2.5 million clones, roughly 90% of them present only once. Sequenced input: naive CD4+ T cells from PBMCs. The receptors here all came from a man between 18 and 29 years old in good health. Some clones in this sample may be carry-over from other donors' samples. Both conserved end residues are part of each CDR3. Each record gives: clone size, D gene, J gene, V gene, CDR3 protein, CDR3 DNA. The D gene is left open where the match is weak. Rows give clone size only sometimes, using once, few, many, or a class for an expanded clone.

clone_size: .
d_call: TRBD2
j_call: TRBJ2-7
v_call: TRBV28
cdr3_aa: CASRAAGLLAEQYF
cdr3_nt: TGTGCCAGCAGAGCCGCGGGACTATTAGCCGAGCAGTACTTC

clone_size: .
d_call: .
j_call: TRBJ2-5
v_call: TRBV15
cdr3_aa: CATSRDWGWQETQYF
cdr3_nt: TGTGCCACCAGCAGAGATTGGGGTTGGCAAGAGACCCAGTACTTC

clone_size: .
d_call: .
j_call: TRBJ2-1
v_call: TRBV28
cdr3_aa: CASSPRRGRGEQFF
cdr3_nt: TGTGCCAGCAGTCCCCGGCGGGGCCGAGGTGAGCAGTTCTTC

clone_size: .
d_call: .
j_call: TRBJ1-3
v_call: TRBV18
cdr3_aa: CASSPKDSPSSGNTIYF
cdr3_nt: TGTGCCAGCTCACCTAAGGACAGCCCGAGCTCTGGAAACACCATATATTTT

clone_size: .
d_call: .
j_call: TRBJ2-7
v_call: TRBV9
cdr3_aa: CASSVRANSYEQYF
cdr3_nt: TGTGCCAGCAGCGTAAGAGCAAACTCCTACGAGCAGTACTTC

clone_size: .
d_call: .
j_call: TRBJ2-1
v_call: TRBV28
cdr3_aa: CASSIPYNEQFF
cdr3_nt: TGTGCCAGCAGCATCCCCTACAATGAGCAGTTCTTC

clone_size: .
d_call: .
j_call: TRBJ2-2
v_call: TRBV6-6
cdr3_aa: CATQPAGELFF
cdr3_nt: TGTGCCACCCAGCCGGCTGGGGAGCTGTTTTTT

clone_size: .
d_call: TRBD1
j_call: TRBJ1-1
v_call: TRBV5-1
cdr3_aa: CASSWPGTGGGNTEAFF
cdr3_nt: TGCGCCAGCAGCTGGCCCGGGACAGGGGGTGGAAACACTGAAGCTTTCTTT

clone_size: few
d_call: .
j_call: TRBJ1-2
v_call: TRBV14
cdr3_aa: CASSQGRNYGYTF
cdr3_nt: TGTGCCAGCAGCCAGGGACGGAACTATGGCTACACCTTC

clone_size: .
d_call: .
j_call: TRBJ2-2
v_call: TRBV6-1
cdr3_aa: CAGRQGLNTGELFF
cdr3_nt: TGTGCCGGACGCCAGGGTCTTAACACCGGGGAGCTGTTTTTT

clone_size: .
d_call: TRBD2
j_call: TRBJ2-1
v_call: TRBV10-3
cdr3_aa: CAISDFPGTSDNEQFF
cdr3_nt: TGTGCCATCAGTGATTTTCCCGGGACTAGTGACAATGAGCAGTTCTTC

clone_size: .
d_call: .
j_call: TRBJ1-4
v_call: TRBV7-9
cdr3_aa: CASSLSGGDGKLFF
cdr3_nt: TGTGCCAGCAGCTTATCCGGGGGCGACGGAAAACTGTTTTTT

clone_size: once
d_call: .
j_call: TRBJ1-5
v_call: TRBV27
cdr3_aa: CASSLIENQPQHF
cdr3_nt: TGTGCCAGCAGTTTAATTGAGAATCAGCCCCAGCATTTT

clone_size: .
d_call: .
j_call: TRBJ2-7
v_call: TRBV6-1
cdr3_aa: CASSEIQSSYEQYF
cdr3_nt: TGTGCCAGCAGTGAAATCCAGAGCTCCTACGAGCAGTACTTC

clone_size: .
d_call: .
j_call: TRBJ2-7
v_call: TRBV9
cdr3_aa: CASSTQGGSYEQYF
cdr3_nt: TGTGCCAGCAGCACCCAGGGGGGCTCCTACGAGCAGTACTTC

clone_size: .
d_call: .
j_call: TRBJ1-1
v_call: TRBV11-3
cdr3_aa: CASSRGNTEAFF
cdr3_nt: TGTGCCAGCAGCCGGGGGAACACTGAAGCTTTCTTT

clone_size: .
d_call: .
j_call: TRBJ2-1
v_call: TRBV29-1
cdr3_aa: CSVGPRLLTNEQFF
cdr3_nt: TGCAGCGTGGGTCCCAGACTTCTTACAAATGAGCAGTTCTTC

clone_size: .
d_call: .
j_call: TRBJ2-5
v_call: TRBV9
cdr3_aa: CASSPGTWETQYF
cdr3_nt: TGTGCCAGCAGCCCAGGGACTTGGGAGACCCAGTACTTC

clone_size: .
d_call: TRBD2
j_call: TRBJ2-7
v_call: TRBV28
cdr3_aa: CASRIAGGSTYEQYF
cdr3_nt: TGTGCCAGCAGAATAGCGGGAGGGAGTACCTACGAGCAGTACTTC